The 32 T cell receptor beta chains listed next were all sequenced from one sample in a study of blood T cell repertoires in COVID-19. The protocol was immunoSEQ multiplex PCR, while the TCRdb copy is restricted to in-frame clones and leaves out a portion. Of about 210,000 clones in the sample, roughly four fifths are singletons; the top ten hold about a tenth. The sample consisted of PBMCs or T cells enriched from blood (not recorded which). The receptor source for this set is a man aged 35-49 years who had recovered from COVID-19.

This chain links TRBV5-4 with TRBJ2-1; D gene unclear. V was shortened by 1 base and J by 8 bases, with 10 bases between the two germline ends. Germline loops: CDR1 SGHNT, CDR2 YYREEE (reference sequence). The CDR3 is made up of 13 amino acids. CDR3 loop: CASSLRQVDEQFF. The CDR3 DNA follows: TGTGCCAGCAGCTTGCGGCAGGTGGATGAGCAGTTCTTC.

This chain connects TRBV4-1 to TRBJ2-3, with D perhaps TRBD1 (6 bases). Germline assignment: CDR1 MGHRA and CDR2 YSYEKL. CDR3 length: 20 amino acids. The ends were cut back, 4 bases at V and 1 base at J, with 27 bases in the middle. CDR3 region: CASSLDTGVAGERGTDTQYF. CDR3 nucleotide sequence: TGCGCCAGCAGCCTGGACACCGGGGTTGCAGGGGAAAGGGGCACAGATACGCAGTATTTT.

The CDR3 nucleotides read TGTGCCAGCAGTGTTATCTCGGGATCCTACACCGGGGAGCTGTTTTTT. Translation gives CASSVISGSYTGELFF. The chain is built from TRBV25-1 and TRBJ2-2, with D perhaps TRBD2 (5 bases). The CDR3 covers 16 residues. The V gene's germline CDR1 is MGHDK and CDR2 SYGVNS. Trimming removed 4 bases at V and 3 bases at J, with 15 bases between.

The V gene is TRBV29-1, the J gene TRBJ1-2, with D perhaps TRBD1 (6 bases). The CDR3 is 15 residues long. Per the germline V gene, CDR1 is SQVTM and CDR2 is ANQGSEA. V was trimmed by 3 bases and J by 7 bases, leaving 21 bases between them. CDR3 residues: CSVDYGRQAPGGYTF. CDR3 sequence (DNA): TGCAGCGTTGATTATGGGCGACAGGCCCCCGGTGGCTACACCTTC.

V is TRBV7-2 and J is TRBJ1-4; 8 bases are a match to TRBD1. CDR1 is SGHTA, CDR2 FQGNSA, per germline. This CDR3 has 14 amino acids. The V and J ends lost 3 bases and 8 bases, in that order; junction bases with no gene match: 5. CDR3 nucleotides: TGTGCCAGCAGCTTGACAGGGGATAGGGAAAAACTGTTTTTT. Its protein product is CASSLTGDREKLFF.

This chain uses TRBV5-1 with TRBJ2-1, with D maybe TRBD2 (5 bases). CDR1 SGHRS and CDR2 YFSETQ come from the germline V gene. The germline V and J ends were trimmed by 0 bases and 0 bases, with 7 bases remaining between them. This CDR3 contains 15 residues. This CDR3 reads CASSLEGSSYNEQFF. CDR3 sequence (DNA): TGCGCCAGCAGCTTGGAAGGGAGCTCCTACAATGAGCAGTTCTTC.

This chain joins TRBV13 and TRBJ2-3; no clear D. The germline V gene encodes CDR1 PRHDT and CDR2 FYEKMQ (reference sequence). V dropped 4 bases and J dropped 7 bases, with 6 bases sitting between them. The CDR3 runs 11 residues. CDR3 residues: CASSSGNTQYF. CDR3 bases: TGTGCCAGCAGCTCGGGTAATACGCAGTATTTT.

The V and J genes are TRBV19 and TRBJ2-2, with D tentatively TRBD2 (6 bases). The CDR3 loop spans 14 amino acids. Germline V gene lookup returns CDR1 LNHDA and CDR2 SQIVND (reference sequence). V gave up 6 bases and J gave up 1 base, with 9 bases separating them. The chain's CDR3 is CASSSTRNTGELFF. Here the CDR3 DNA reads TGTGCCAGTAGCTCGACTAGGAACACCGGGGAGCTGTTTTTT.

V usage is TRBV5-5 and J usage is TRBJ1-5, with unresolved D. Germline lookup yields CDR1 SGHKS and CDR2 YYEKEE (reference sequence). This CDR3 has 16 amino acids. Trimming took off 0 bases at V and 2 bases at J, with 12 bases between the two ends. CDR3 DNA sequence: TGTGCCAGCAGCTTGGAGGCGCGGGGTGGCAATCAGCCCCAGCATTTT. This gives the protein CASSLEARGGNQPQHF.

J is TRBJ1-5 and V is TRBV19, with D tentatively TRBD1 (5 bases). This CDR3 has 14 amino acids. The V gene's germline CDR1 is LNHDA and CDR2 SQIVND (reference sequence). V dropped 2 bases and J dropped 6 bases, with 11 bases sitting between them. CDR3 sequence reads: CASSIWGTSQPQHF. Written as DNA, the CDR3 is TGTGCCAGTAGTATATGGGGGACTAGTCAGCCCCAGCATTTT.

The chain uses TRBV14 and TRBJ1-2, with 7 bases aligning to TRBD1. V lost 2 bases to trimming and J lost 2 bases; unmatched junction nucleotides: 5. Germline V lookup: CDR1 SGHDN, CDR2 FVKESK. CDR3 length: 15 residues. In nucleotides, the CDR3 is TGTGCCAGCAGCCAACAACAGGGGACCAACTATGGCTACACCTTC. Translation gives CASSQQQGTNYGYTF.

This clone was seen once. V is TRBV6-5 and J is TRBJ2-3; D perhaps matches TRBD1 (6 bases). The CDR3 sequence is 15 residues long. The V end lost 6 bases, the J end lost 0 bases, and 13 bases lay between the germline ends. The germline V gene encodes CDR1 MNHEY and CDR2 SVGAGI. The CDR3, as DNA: TGTGCCAGCAGCCCCGGACAGTTTAGCACAGATACGCAGTATTTT. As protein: CASSPGQFSTDTQYF.

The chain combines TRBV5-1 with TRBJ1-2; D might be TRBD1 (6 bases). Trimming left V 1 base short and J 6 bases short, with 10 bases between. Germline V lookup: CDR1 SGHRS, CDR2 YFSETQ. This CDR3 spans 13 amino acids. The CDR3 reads CASSLRSGDGYTF. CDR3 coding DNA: TGCGCCAGCAGCTTGAGGTCAGGGGATGGCTACACCTTC.

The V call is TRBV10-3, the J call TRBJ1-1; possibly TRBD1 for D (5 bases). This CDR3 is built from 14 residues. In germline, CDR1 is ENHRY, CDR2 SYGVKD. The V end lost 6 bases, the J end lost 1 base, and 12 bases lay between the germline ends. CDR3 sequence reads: CAISSFTGNTEAFF. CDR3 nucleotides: TGTGCCATCAGCTCCTTTACAGGGAACACTGAAGCTTTCTTT.

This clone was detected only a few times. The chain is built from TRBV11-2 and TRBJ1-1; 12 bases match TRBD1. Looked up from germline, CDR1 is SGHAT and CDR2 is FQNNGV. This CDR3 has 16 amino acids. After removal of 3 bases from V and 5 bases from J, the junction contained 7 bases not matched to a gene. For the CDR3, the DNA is TGTGCCAGCAGCTTTAGGGGACAGGGGGCGCGGACTGAAGCTTTCTTT. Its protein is CASSFRGQGARTEAFF. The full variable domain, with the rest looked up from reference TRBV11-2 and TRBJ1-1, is EAGVAQSPRYKIIEKRQSVAFWCNPISGHATLYWYQQILGQGPKLLIQFQNNGVVDDSQLPKDRFSAERLKGVDSTLKIQPAKLEDSAVYLCASSFRGQGARTEAFFGQGTRLTVV.

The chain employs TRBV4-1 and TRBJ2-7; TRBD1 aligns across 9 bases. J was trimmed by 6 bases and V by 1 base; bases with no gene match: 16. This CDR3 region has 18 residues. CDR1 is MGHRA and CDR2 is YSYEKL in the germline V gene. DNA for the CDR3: TGCGCCAGCAGCCAAGGAAGGGTCTTAGGGACAGGGAGCAGCGAGCAGTACTTC. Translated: CASSQGRVLGTGSSEQYF.

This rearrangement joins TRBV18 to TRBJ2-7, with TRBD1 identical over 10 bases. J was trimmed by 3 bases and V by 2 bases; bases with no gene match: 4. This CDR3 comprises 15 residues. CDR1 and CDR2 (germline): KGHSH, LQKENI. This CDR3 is CASSPGTGASYEQYF. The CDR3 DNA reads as TGTGCCAGCTCACCAGGGACAGGGGCGAGCTACGAGCAGTACTTC.

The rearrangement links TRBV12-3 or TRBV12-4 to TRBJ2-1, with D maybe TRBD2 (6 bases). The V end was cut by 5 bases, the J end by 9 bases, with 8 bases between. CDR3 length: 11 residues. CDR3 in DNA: TGTGCCAGCAGTACCGGGGGTGAGCAGTTCTTC. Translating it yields CASSTGGEQFF.

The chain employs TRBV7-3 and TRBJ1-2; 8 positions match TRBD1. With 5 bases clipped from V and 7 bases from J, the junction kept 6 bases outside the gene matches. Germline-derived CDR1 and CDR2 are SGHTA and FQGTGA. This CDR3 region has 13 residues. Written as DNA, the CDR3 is TGTGCCAGCAGCCCGGACAGGGTTGGTGGCTACACCTTC. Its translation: CASSPDRVGGYTF.

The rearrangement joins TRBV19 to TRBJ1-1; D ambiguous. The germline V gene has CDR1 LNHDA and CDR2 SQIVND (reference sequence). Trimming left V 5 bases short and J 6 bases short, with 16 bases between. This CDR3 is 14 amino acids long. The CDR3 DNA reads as TGTGCCAGTAGTGTATCTACAGTTTACGCTGAAGCTTTCTTT. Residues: CASSVSTVYAEAFF.

CDR3 sequence: CASSQVTSGTGELFF. CDR3 in DNA: TGTGCCAGCAGCCAAGTGACATCCGGCACCGGGGAGCTGTTTTTT. The chain combines TRBV4-2 with TRBJ2-2; D is unresolved. The CDR3 sequence is 15 residues long. The germline gives CDR1 LGHNA, CDR2 YNFKEQ. The V and J ends lost 1 base and 4 bases respectively, with 10 bases between them.

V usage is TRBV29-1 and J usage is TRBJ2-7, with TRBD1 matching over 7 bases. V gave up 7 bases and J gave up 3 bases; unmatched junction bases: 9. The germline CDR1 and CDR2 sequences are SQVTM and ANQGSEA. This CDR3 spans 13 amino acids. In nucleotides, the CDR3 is TGCAGCGCTGGGCCGGGACAGCTCTACGAGCAGTACTTC. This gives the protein CSAGPGQLYEQYF.

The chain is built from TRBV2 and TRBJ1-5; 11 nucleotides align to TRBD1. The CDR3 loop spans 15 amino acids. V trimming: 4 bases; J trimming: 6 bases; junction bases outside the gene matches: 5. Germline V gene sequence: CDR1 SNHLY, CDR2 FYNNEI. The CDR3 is CASSGDRGGGQPQHF. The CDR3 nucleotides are TGTGCCAGCAGTGGGGACAGGGGGGGAGGTCAGCCCCAGCATTTT.

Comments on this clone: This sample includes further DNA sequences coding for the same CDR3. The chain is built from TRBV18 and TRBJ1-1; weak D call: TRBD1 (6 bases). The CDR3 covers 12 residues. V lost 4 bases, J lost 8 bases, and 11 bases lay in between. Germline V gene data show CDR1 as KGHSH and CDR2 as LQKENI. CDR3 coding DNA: TGTGCCAGCTCACAACAGGGATCGGAAGCTTTCTTT. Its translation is CASSQQGSEAFF.

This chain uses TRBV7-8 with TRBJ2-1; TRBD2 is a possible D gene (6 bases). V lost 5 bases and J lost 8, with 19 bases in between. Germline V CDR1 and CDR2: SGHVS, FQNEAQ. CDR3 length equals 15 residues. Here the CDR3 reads CASSPASGTQHEQFF. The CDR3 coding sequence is TGTGCCAGCAGCCCTGCCTCCGGGACTCAACATGAGCAGTTCTTC.

The CDR3 DNA follows: TGTGCCAGCAGCTTAGAACACAGGGGCTACGAGCAGTACTTC. Protein: CASSLEHRGYEQYF. This rearrangement joins TRBV7-6 to TRBJ2-7; 7 bases align to TRBD1. Germline CDR1 is SGHVS and CDR2 is FNYEAQ. This CDR3 region has 14 residues. Trimming at V came to 1 base and at J to 3 bases, leaving 3 bases not matched to a gene.

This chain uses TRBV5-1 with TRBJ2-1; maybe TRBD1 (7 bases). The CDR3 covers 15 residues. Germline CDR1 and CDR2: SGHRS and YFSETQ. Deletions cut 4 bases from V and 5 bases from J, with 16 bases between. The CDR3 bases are TGCGCCAGCAGCGGGGGGACAGTCCGAAACAATGAGCAGTTCTTC. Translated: CASSGGTVRNNEQFF.

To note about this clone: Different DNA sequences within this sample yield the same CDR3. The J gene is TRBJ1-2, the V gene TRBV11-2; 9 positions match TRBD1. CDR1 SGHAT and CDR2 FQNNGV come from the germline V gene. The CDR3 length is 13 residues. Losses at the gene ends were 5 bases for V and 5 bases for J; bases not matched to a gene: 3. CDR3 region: CASSPGQGYGYTF. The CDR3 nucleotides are TGTGCCAGCAGCCCAGGACAGGGGTATGGCTACACCTTC.

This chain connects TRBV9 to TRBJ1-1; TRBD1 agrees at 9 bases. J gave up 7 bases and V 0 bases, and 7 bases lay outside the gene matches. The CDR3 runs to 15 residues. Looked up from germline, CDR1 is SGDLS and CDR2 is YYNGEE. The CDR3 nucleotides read TGTGCCAGCAGCGTAGGAACAGGGGGCAGTAATGAAGCTTTCTTT. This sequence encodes CASSVGTGGSNEAFF.

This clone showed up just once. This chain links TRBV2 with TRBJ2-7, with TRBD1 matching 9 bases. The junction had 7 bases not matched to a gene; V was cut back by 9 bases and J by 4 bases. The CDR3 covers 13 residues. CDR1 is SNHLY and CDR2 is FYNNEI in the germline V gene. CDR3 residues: CASEQGAGYEQYF. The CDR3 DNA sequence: TGTGCCAGTGAACAGGGGGCTGGGTACGAGCAGTACTTC.

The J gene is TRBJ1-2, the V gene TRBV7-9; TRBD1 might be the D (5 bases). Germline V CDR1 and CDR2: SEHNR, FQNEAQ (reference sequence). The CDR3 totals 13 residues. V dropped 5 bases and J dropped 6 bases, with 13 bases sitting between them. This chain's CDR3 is CASSHQDTDGYTF. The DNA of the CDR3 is TGTGCCAGCAGCCACCAGGACACGGATGGCTACACCTTC.

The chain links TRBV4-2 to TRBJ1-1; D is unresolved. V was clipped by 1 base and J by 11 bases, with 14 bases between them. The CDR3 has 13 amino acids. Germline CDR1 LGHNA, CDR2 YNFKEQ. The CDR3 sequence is CASSQGGRPEAFF. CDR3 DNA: TGTGCCAGCAGCCAAGGAGGGCGGCCGGAGGCTTTCTTT.